Reported below is one T cell receptor beta chain. It has no known antigen specificity. This may come from a read error, since a much larger clone is one base off. This record comes from a study of tumor-infiltrating lymphocytes in primary liver carcinoma (TCRdb year 2017). With regard to the full study: Between late 2015 and 2016, about 5 patients in China with histopathologically diagnosed primary liver carcinoma had surgical resection. Technical replicate repertoires showed high reproducibility, with mean shared-clone rates approximately 0.9 and correlation coefficients above 0.95. Of the five patients, three men and two women aged 30 to 69 years, four had hepatocellular carcinoma and one had combined HCC and intrahepatic cholangiocarcinoma. For each liver tumor, the study sampled five regions along with adjacent normal tissue and blood, and applied TCRbeta repertoire sequencing, expression microarrays and whole-exome sequencing. Each sample produced about 3.5 to 8 million productive TCRbeta reads, and read depth showed no significant difference between tissue types. A total of roughly 35 specimens from 5 patients, comprising some 25 tumor regions, 5 adjacent noncancerous liver tissues and 5 peripheral blood samples, were covered by TCRbeta repertoire sequencing. The five patients had tumors of stage T1-T3 N0M0, with maximum diameters ranging from roughly 4.2 to 10 cm.

Blood RNA was extracted from unsorted whole blood with TRIzol reagent; germline DNA came from the DNeasy Blood & Tissue kit. Chronic HBV infection was present in the patients, and the patients were treatment-naive at sampling. Before surgery, roughly 4 milliliters of peripheral blood were collected into K2EDTA tubes. Including the terminal cysteine and phenylalanine, the CDR3 comprises 12 residues. Only the CDR3 DNA is retained, 36 bases long and in frame from the first base. Trimming costs V 8 bases and J 0 bases, and their ends lie 6 bases apart. Sequences MNHEY (CDR1) and SVGAGI (CDR2) are obtained from the germline V gene. General findings and caveats noted by the study authors: With just five or six patients in the study, the authors point out that the findings should be validated in a larger study. Comparison of CD4+ and CD8+ T cell repertoires was precluded by the use of bulk unsorted samples. The top 250 clones accounted for a significantly greater share of the repertoire in tumors than in blood (p = 0.039). Because only the TCR beta chain was sequenced and unpaired alpha chains were not captured, true repertoire diversity is likely underestimated. Repertoire overlap was higher between tumor regions (mean roughly 36%) than tumor-adjacent (approximately 17%) or tumor-blood (14%) pairs, consistent with antigen-driven expansion.

TCRbeta-specific cDNA was reverse-transcribed from approximately 0.5 ug total RNA using a constant-region primer and ProtoScript II reverse transcriptase. Three nested multiplex PCR rounds, following a slightly modified ARM-PCR procedure, were used to build the TCRbeta libraries. Each of the first two PCR rounds ran for about 11 cycles using multiplex TRBV1-TRBV30 forward primers together with a Cbeta reverse primer. A final 25-cycle PCR with Deep VentR polymerase added sample barcodes and Illumina adapters. Amplicons of 200-500 bp were gel-purified with a QIAquick gel extraction kit before sequencing. TCRbeta amplicons were sequenced on an Illumina HiSeq 2500 with 250-bp paired-end reads. In the source study's methods: Trimmomatic v0.33 was used to quality-trim the reads, and FLASH v1.2.11 was used to merge paired reads so that full CDR3 sequences could be recovered. V, D and J germline segments were assigned to the rearranged TCRbeta sequences by MiGEC v1.2.1b. Clonotype statistics and Shannon-Wiener diversity indices were computed with VDJtools v1.0.0. Except for diversity analysis, only each sample's 250 most abundant clonotypes were used in subsequent analyses to reduce sampling bias. TCRdb reprocessed the public reads (quality trimming at Q25 with fastp, clone calling with MiXCR) and kept in-frame beta chains. Entries are consolidated by CDR3 protein sequence, retaining the most common genes and DNA. TCRdb, not the original authors, processed these V and J calls. This sample gives about 310,000 distinct CDR3 sequences in total; 45% to 70% of them show up just once. The top ten clonotypes cover over 15% of the sample.

Recombination connected TRBV6-5 to TRBJ2-3; no confident D gene assignment can be made. Sequencing was done on a sample of peripheral blood. This TCR came from a woman aged 25 to 39 with primary liver carcinoma and hepatitis B virus infection. The sequenced DNA is TGTGCCAGCGTACCCAGCACAGATACGCAGTATTTT. It translates as CASVPSTDTQYF.